This T cell receptor beta chain appears in the sequencing data of a study of shared clonotypes between healthy human individuals. This CDR3 has 16 amino acids. Germline CDR1 KGHSH, CDR2 LQKENI. Germline trimming cut 6 bases from V and 3 bases from J; bases unmatched to any gene: 10. Source study methods: Junction-only immunoSEQ data arrived without quality scores, meaning filtering differed. The method was immunoSEQ multiplex PCR; TCRdb's version includes in-frame clones alone and lacks a portion of them. The V and J calls and clone size come from that table; D and trimming were worked out from the DNA. Of around 1.5 million clones listed, about 98% are singletons.

This chain links TRBV18 with TRBJ2-5, with 10 bases fitting TRBD2. This sequence was found in a man aged 30-40 years in good health. Sequenced: naive CD4+ T cells sorted from blood. Documented subset: CD45RA+ positively selected. This chain's CDR3 is CASSPLAGVREETQYF. DNA for the CDR3: TGTGCCAGCTCCCCTCTAGCGGGGGTTCGGGAAGAGACCCAGTACTTC.